The next 18 T cell receptor beta chains were all read from a single sample in a study of cytomegalovirus exposure and HLA in healthy donors. The PCR employed 60 Vbeta primers together with 13 Jbeta primers. Clones were sequenced by immunoSEQ multiplex PCR, and TCRdb holds only the in-frame ones, with some missing. The sample lists under 150,000 clones; about 72% were seen once. The material sequenced was PBMCs. These receptors came from a man aged 40-49 years in good health and CMV-seronegative.

This chain joins TRBV9 and TRBJ2-1, with D uncertain. V lost 5 bases, J lost 7 bases, and 13 bases lay in between. The V gene's germline CDR1 is SGDLS and CDR2 YYNGEE. The length of the CDR3 is 13 residues. The CDR3 here is CASSPLPTNEQFF. The CDR3 nucleotides are TGTGCCAGCAGTCCTCTACCTACGAATGAGCAGTTCTTC. The entire variable domain, with the rest obtained from reference TRBV9 and TRBJ2-1, is as follows: DSGVTQTPKHLITATGQRVTLRCSPRSGDLSVYWYQQSLDQGLQFLIQYYNGEERAKGNILERFSAQQFPDLHSELNLSSLELGDSALYFCASSPLPTNEQFFGPGTRLTVL.

The chain uses TRBV6-4 and TRBJ1-5; 9 bases map to TRBD1. In germline, CDR1 is MRHNA, CDR2 SNTAGT. V shed 2 bases and J 7 bases; nucleotides not matched to a gene: 6. The CDR3 is 15 amino acids. This chain's CDR3 is CASSDNPGQGQPQHF. The CDR3 DNA sequence: TGTGCCAGCAGTGACAACCCGGGACAGGGCCAGCCCCAGCATTTT.

The chain is built from TRBV7-9 and TRBJ2-2, with 8 bases matching TRBD2. V dropped 8 bases and J dropped 4; count of bases not matched to a gene: 3. From germline, CDR1 is SEHNR and CDR2 FQNEAQ (reference sequence). The CDR3 sequence is 13 residues long. CDR3: CASLRGATGELFF. CDR3 coding DNA: TGTGCCAGCTTGCGGGGGGCCACCGGGGAGCTGTTTTTT.

The chain recombines TRBV28 with TRBJ2-7, with TRBD2 matching over 9 bases. The CDR3 contains 15 residues. CDR1 is MDHEN and CDR2 is SYDVKM in the germline V gene. The V segment lost 6 bases and the J segment 2 bases; nucleotides outside the gene matches: 8. In DNA form, the CDR3 reads TGTGCCAGCAGGCCTCTGGGACTAGCAACCTACGAGCAGTACTTC. Its translation: CASRPLGLATYEQYF.

This chain joins TRBV19 and TRBJ1-5; 8 bases line up with TRBD1. The ends lost 4 bases at V and 1 base at J; junction bases unmatched: 3. The CDR3 runs 15 residues. Germline CDR1 and CDR2: LNHDA and SQIVND (reference sequence). CDR3 nucleotides: TGTGCCAGTAGTACGCGACAGGGGAGCAATCAGCCCCAGCATTTT. Translation gives CASSTRQGSNQPQHF.

The chain employs TRBV9 and TRBJ2-1; 9 bases map to TRBD2. Trimming took 5 bases from V and 1 from J; bases not matched to a gene: 4. The CDR3 consists of 15 residues. Germline loops: CDR1 SGDLS, CDR2 YYNGEE. The CDR3, as DNA: TGTGCCAGCAGTCTTCTAGCGGGGTCCTACAATGAGCAGTTCTTC. This gives the protein CASSLLAGSYNEQFF.

Note on this clone: Its ends do not fully match the called genes, so a read error is possible. The V gene is TRBV5-1, the J gene TRBJ1-1; tentative D call: TRBD1 (6 bases). CDR3 size: 17 residues. CDR1 is SGHRS and CDR2 is YFSETQ in the germline V gene. CDR3 residues: CASSLVPQTGLFTEVFF. The CDR3 nucleotides are TGCGCCAGCAGCTTGGTTCCTCAAACAGGGCTCTTCACTGAAGTTTTCTTT.

This clone turned up a few times. V and J are TRBV7-8 and TRBJ2-2; 9 bases fit TRBD2. From germline, CDR1 is SGHVS and CDR2 FQNEAQ. V was clipped by 3 bases and J by 0 bases; unmatched bases: 11. The CDR3 covers 19 residues. This CDR3 is CASSFSLAGPPTNTGELFF. CDR3 nucleotide sequence: TGTGCCAGCAGCTTTTCGCTAGCGGGGCCGCCAACGAACACCGGGGAGCTGTTTTTT.

This sequence joins TRBV9 and TRBJ2-1, with 7 bases fitting TRBD2. Germline CDR1 and CDR2: SGDLS and YYNGEE. The CDR3 loop spans 15 amino acids. After removal of 7 bases from V and 10 bases from J, the junction contained 17 bases not matched to a gene. The CDR3: CASGPGGTSFQEQFF. The CDR3 bases are TGTGCCAGCGGGCCCGGGGGGACCAGCTTTCAAGAGCAGTTCTTC.

The CDR3 is CASSPVTDSIGNTIYF. The CDR3 DNA reads TGTGCCAGCTCACCAGTGACAGATTCTATTGGAAACACCATATATTTT. The V call is TRBV18, the J call TRBJ1-3; TRBD1 is a possible D gene (5 bases). CDR3 size: 16 residues. Germline V gene data show CDR1 as KGHSH and CDR2 as LQKENI. V dropped 2 bases and J dropped 3 bases, with 14 bases sitting between them. The variable domain in full, completed from reference TRBV18 and TRBJ1-3, reads NAGVMQNPRHLVRRRGQEARLRCSPMKGHSHVYWYRQLPEEGLKFMVYLQKENIIDESGMPKERFSAEFPKEGPSILRIQQVVRGDSAAYFCASSPVTDSIGNTIYFGEGSWLTVV.

V usage is TRBV4-3 and J usage is TRBJ2-1; 9 nucleotides agree with TRBD2. The CDR3 covers 18 residues. CDR1 is LGHNA and CDR2 is YSLEER in the germline V gene. The V segment lost 4 bases and the J segment 2 bases; nucleotides outside the gene matches: 12. Here the CDR3 DNA reads TGCGCCAGCAGCCGCACTACTAGCGGGCAATTTACCTACAATGAGCAGTTCTTC. Translation gives CASSRTTSGQFTYNEQFF.

V is TRBV18 and J is TRBJ1-5, with 7 bases fitting TRBD1. The CDR3 totals 13 residues. The trim removed 5 bases at V and 4 bases at J, leaving 2 bases unmatched. Germline V lookup: CDR1 KGHSH, CDR2 LQKENI. CDR3 amino acids: CASSGDRNQPQHF. The CDR3 bases are TGTGCCAGCTCAGGGGACAGAAATCAGCCCCAGCATTTT.

This clone was detected only once. Other DNA variants within this sample encode the same CDR3. The V and J genes are TRBV4-3 and TRBJ2-7, with TRBD1 matching over 9 bases. Germline trimming cut 1 base from V and 2 bases from J; bases unmatched to any gene: 3. Germline V gene lookup returns CDR1 LGHNA and CDR2 YSLEER. The CDR3 totals 15 residues. CDR3 bases: TGCGCCAGCAGCCAAGGGGGACAGGGCACCTACGAGCAGTACTTC. Its protein is CASSQGGQGTYEQYF.

This clone was seen a few times. J is TRBJ1-1 and V is TRBV4-1, with 7 bases identical to TRBD1. The V and J ends lost 6 bases and 5 bases, in that order; junction bases with no gene match: 15. CDR3 size: 16 residues. Germline CDR1 MGHRA, CDR2 YSYEKL. The CDR3 region is CASRRDRLSRLTEAFF. In nucleotides, the CDR3 is TGCGCCAGCAGGCGGGACAGACTTTCTCGTTTAACTGAAGCTTTCTTT.

This clone has only a few counts. The V gene is TRBV19, the J gene TRBJ1-1, with 7 bases aligning to TRBD1. Germline-derived CDR1 and CDR2 are LNHDA and SQIVND (reference sequence). CDR3 length equals 14 residues. V shed 6 bases and J 0 bases; nucleotides not matched to a gene: 4. The CDR3 protein is CASSRDSMNTEAFF. In nucleotides, the CDR3 is TGTGCCAGTAGCCGGGACAGTATGAACACTGAAGCTTTCTTT.

This clone was seen once. The chain has TRBV18 and TRBJ2-7, with D hard to call. The germline CDR1 and CDR2 sequences are KGHSH and LQKENI. The CDR3 contains 14 residues. V was trimmed by 0 bases and J by 2 bases, leaving 8 bases between them. CDR3 in DNA: TGTGCCAGCTCACCACCTCAGGAAACCTACGAGCAGTACTTC. This encodes CASSPPQETYEQYF.

The chain links TRBV5-6 to TRBJ2-1, with D perhaps TRBD1 (8 bases). This CDR3 has 15 residues. The germline V gene has CDR1 SGHDT and CDR2 YYEEEE. Trimming cost V 3 bases and J 8 bases, with 18 bases left between them. The CDR3 spells CASSWDRLLADEQFF. CDR3 in DNA: TGTGCCAGCAGCTGGGACAGGCTTCTAGCGGATGAGCAGTTCTTC.

In this sample, this clone turned up once. The chain employs TRBV27 and TRBJ2-5; a weak D match, TRBD2 (6 bases). Germline assignment: CDR1 MNHEY and CDR2 SMNVEV (reference sequence). V was shortened by 5 bases and J by 5 bases, with 9 bases between the two germline ends. The CDR3 extends over 12 amino acids. The CDR3 region has the DNA TGTGCCAGCAGTATCCGGGGGGAGACCCAGTACTTC. Amino acid sequence: CASSIRGETQYF.